The 18 T cell receptor beta chains presented below share a single source sample, sequenced in a study of blood T cell repertoires in COVID-19. The protocol was immunoSEQ multiplex PCR, while the TCRdb copy is restricted to in-frame clones and leaves out a portion. This sample yields around 300,000 clones, of which 80% to 90% are seen a single time; approximately 5% belongs to the top ten. What was sequenced was PBMCs or T cells enriched from blood (not recorded which). The source of these receptors is a woman in her twenties or thirties who had recovered from COVID-19.

The V and J genes are TRBV4-1 and TRBJ2-3, with TRBD2 identical over 11 bases. This CDR3 is built from 18 residues. Trimming cost V 0 bases and J 2 bases; bases outside gene matches: 7. CDR1 and CDR2 from the germline V gene are MGHRA and YSYEKL. The CDR3 DNA follows: TGCGCCAGCAGCCAAGATGCCCTAGCGGGGGGCTACACAGATACGCAGTATTTT. This encodes CASSQDALAGGYTDTQYF.

As concerns this clone: A much bigger clone sits one base away, suggesting this may be a read error. Other DNA sequences in the same sample also yield this CDR3. V is TRBV7-9 and J is TRBJ1-1; no firm D call. CDR1 and CDR2 (germline): SEHNR, FQNEAQ (reference sequence). The V end lost 2 bases, the J end lost 1 base, and 5 bases lay between the germline ends. The CDR3 is 13 amino acids. The chain's CDR3 is CASSLSGNTEAFF. DNA of the CDR3: TGTGCCAGCAGCTTATCAGGGAACACTGAAGCTTTCTTT.

The chain carries TRBV19 and TRBJ2-4; the match to TRBD1 covers 9 bases. From germline, CDR1 is LNHDA and CDR2 SQIVND (reference sequence). V lost 4 bases to trimming and J lost 7 bases; unmatched junction nucleotides: 5. This CDR3 comprises 14 residues. As DNA, the CDR3 is TGTGCCAGTAGTAGCCGGGACAGGGCCAACATTCAGTACTTC. Residues: CASSSRDRANIQYF.

The J gene is TRBJ2-1, the V gene TRBV11-2; possibly TRBD1 for D (5 bases). CDR3 size: 17 residues. Trimming stripped 0 bases from V and 3 bases from J, with 15 bases between. The germline gives CDR1 SGHAT, CDR2 FQNNGV. For the CDR3, the DNA is TGTGCCAGCAGCTTAGATCTTGATCGACAGATCTACAATGAGCAGTTCTTC. It translates to CASSLDLDRQIYNEQFF.

The chain carries TRBV7-2 and TRBJ1-4, with D perhaps matching TRBD1 (6 bases). CDR1 is SGHTA and CDR2 is FQGNSA in the germline V gene. This CDR3 has 18 residues. Trimming took 5 bases from V and 3 from J, leaving 22 bases between them. The CDR3 sequence is CASSQPPPYRAPNEKLFF. CDR3 in DNA: TGTGCCAGCAGCCAGCCCCCCCCCTACAGGGCGCCTAATGAAAAACTGTTTTTT.

The rearrangement links TRBV19 to TRBJ1-6, with D uncertain. Between the trimmed V and J ends, which lost 3 bases and 4 bases, there was a span of 7 bases. Looked up from germline, CDR1 is LNHDA and CDR2 is SQIVND (reference sequence). This CDR3 comprises 14 residues. The chain's CDR3 is CASSMARYNSPLHF. The CDR3 DNA follows: TGTGCCAGTAGTATGGCCCGATATAATTCACCCCTCCACTTT.

V usage is TRBV10-3 and J usage is TRBJ2-7; D not certain. The germline CDR1 and CDR2 sequences are ENHRY and SYGVKD. V lost 3 bases and J 5 bases, leaving 8 bases between the germline ends. The CDR3 spans 12 residues. The CDR3 here is CAISDRGDEQYF. The CDR3 nucleotides read TGTGCCATCAGTGACCGAGGCGACGAGCAGTACTTC.

The chain is built from TRBV19 and TRBJ1-4; 7 bases are a match to TRBD1. The germline V gene has CDR1 LNHDA and CDR2 SQIVND (reference sequence). The CDR3 is made up of 14 amino acids. After removal of 1 base from V and 6 bases from J, the junction contained 2 bases not matched to a gene. CDR3 amino acids: CASSIGQGYEKLFF. CDR3 in DNA: TGTGCCAGTAGTATAGGACAGGGATATGAAAAACTGTTTTTT. Combining the CDR3 with reference TRBV19 and TRBJ1-4 gives the whole variable domain DGGITQSPKYLFRKEGQNVTLSCEQNLNHDAMYWYRQDPGQGLRLIYYSQIVNDFQKGDIAEGYSVSREKKESFPLTVTSAQKNPTAFYLCASSIGQGYEKLFFGSGTQLSVL.

J is TRBJ2-1 and V is TRBV19; TRBD1 aligns across 8 bases. In germline, CDR1 is LNHDA, CDR2 SQIVND (reference sequence). This CDR3 is 15 amino acids long. The V and J ends lost 2 bases and 6 bases, in that order; junction bases with no gene match: 6. Written as DNA, the CDR3 is TGTGCCAGTAGTATATGGACAGGGTATGGCAATGAGCAGTTCTTC. This sequence encodes CASSIWTGYGNEQFF.

The CDR3 nucleotides are TGTGCCAGTCGCGCTAGCGGGGGGCGGAGCACAGATACGCAGTATTTT. Protein: CASRASGGRSTDTQYF. The chain couples TRBV19 to TRBJ2-3; 11 bases fit TRBD2. The germline V gene encodes CDR1 LNHDA and CDR2 SQIVND (reference sequence). V was pared by 8 bases and J by 0 bases, with 7 bases of the junction left unmatched. This CDR3 region has 16 residues.

V is TRBV12-3 or TRBV12-4 and J is TRBJ1-4, with D perhaps matching TRBD1 (5 bases). This CDR3 has 13 amino acids. The germline V and J ends were trimmed by 7 bases and 7 bases, with 13 bases remaining between them. CDR3 DNA: TGTGCCAGCACCGGGGGACTCACTGAAAAACTGTTTTTT. It translates to CASTGGLTEKLFF.

V usage is TRBV6-5 and J usage is TRBJ1-2, with D perhaps matching TRBD1 (6 bases). The V gene's germline CDR1 is MNHEY and CDR2 SVGAGI. V lost 6 bases, J lost 3 bases, and 11 bases lay in between. The CDR3 consists of 13 residues. The CDR3 protein is CASRLQGDYGYTF. The CDR3 coding sequence is TGTGCCAGCAGACTACAGGGAGACTATGGCTACACCTTC.

The J gene is TRBJ2-2, the V gene TRBV9; tentative D call: TRBD1 (5 bases). CDR3 size: 14 residues. CDR1 and CDR2 (germline): SGDLS, YYNGEE. The V and J ends lost 4 bases and 4 bases respectively, with 11 bases between them. CDR3 bases: TGTGCCAGCAGCTCAGGGATGGGCACCGGGGAGCTGTTTTTT. Translation: CASSSGMGTGELFF.

This chain uses TRBV27 with TRBJ2-3; the match to TRBD2 covers 8 bases. Germline V gene lookup returns CDR1 MNHEY and CDR2 SMNVEV (reference sequence). The CDR3 consists of 14 residues. V lost 5 bases to trimming and J lost 5 bases; unmatched junction nucleotides: 6. CDR3 nucleotides: TGTGCCAGCAGTCACCGGGGGGGTGGAGATACGCAGTATTTT. Its protein product is CASSHRGGGDTQYF.

This clone was detected only a few times. The chain combines TRBV7-2 with TRBJ1-6, with D unresolved. This CDR3 comprises 15 residues. V lost 1 base, J lost 7 bases, and 11 bases lay in between. Germline V CDR1 and CDR2: SGHTA, FQGNSA. CDR3 residues: CASSLGLAQNSPLHF. The CDR3 nucleotides are TGTGCCAGCAGCTTAGGTCTGGCCCAAAATTCACCCCTCCACTTT.

The rearrangement links TRBV7-9 to TRBJ1-4, with a possible D match to TRBD1 (5 bases). CDR3 size: 14 residues. Per the germline V gene, CDR1 is SEHNR and CDR2 is FQNEAQ (reference sequence). V dropped 5 bases and J dropped 7 bases, with 14 bases sitting between them. CDR3 nucleotides: TGTGCCAGCAGCACCCGAGTGGGGGGTGAAAAACTGTTTTTT. The encoded protein is CASSTRVGGEKLFF.

CDR3 protein: CASSQYSHEQYF. For the CDR3, the DNA is TGTGCCAGCAGCCAATATTCCCACGAGCAGTACTTC. The chain combines TRBV3-1 (or the pseudogene TRBV3-2) with TRBJ2-7; D remains ambiguous. Germline CDR1 LGHDT, CDR2 YNNKEL (reference sequence). The CDR3 is 12 residues long. With 2 bases removed from V and 5 bases from J, the gap between germline ends came to 7 bases.

The chain recombines TRBV11-2 with TRBJ1-2; 12 nucleotides match TRBD1. J lost 4 bases, V lost 3 bases, and 3 bases had no gene match. CDR1 SGHAT and CDR2 FQNNGV come from the germline V gene. The CDR3 is made up of 15 amino acids. CDR3 protein: CASSLGQGAFYGYTF. DNA for the CDR3: TGTGCCAGCAGCTTGGGACAGGGGGCTTTCTATGGCTACACCTTC.